A single sample is the source of the 29 T cell receptor beta chains below, sequenced in a study of chemoradiotherapy in HPV16-positive cancers. The method was immunoSEQ multiplex PCR; TCRdb's version includes in-frame clones alone and lacks a portion of them. The sample has about 24,000 clones; roughly 87% are singletons. The sample in question was blood, obtained from a patient who underwent chemoradiotherapy. These receptors all come from a human donor with HPV-associated anogenital cancer.

This chain joins TRBV6-5 and TRBJ1-1; D is unclear. Trimming removed 2 bases at V and 10 bases at J, with 17 bases between. Germline V gene sequence: CDR1 MNHEY, CDR2 SVGAGI. This CDR3 contains 14 residues. CDR3 sequence: CASSYPTDVSRAFF. As DNA, the CDR3 is TGTGCCAGCAGTTACCCCACGGACGTGAGTCGAGCTTTCTTT.

A single count supports this clone. The CDR3 sequence: CASRLDRLYGYTF. CDR3 coding DNA: TGTGCCAGCAGGTTGGACAGGCTGTATGGCTACACCTTC. This chain links TRBV2 with TRBJ1-2; 7 nucleotides agree with TRBD1. The CDR3 has 13 residues. In germline, CDR1 is SNHLY, CDR2 FYNNEI. The junction had 6 bases not matched to a gene; V was cut back by 6 bases and J by 5 bases.

This clone came up once. The chain joins TRBV9 to TRBJ1-1; D unclear. Trimming left V 4 bases short and J 1 base short, with 8 bases between. This CDR3 has 13 residues. In germline, CDR1 is SGDLS, CDR2 YYNGEE. The CDR3 is CASSPTWNTEAFF. The CDR3 DNA sequence: TGTGCCAGCAGCCCCACGTGGAACACTGAAGCTTTCTTT.

This clone was observed a few times. The chain links TRBV19 to TRBJ2-1; TRBD2 matches at 7 bases. CDR1 and CDR2 (germline): LNHDA, SQIVND (reference sequence). CDR3 length: 16 residues. V lost 6 bases, J lost 0 bases, and 8 bases stayed unmatched. The CDR3 DNA reads TGTGCCAGTAGCGGGGGACTATTGAGCTCCTACAATGAGCAGTTCTTC. It is translated as CASSGGLLSSYNEQFF.

This chain connects TRBV6-5 to TRBJ2-2; D uncertain. Germline V gene lookup returns CDR1 MNHEY and CDR2 SVGAGI. The CDR3 consists of 15 residues. The V end lost 2 bases, the J end lost 6 bases, and 13 bases lay between the germline ends. As DNA, the CDR3 is TGTGCCAGCAGTTACAATCCGGCTGGGGCCGGGGAGCTGTTTTTT. This encodes CASSYNPAGAGELFF.

This chain uses TRBV7-9 with TRBJ1-1; 7 nucleotides align to TRBD1. This CDR3 is built from 18 residues. Germline assignment: CDR1 SEHNR and CDR2 FQNEAQ (reference sequence). With V trimmed by 5 bases and J by 0 bases, 15 bases remained unmatched. CDR3 in DNA: TGTGCCAGCAGCCCGCCCTGGACAGGCCCATTCATGAACACTGAAGCTTTCTTT. This gives the protein CASSPPWTGPFMNTEAFF.

The rearrangement uses TRBV2 and TRBJ1-1; TRBD1 might be the D (5 bases). Looked up from germline, CDR1 is SNHLY and CDR2 is FYNNEI. Trimming removed 6 bases at V and 5 bases at J, with 16 bases between. The CDR3 has 14 amino acids. CDR3 sequence: CASRALGAGTEAFF. The CDR3 DNA follows: TGTGCCAGCAGGGCCCTCGGGGCAGGGACTGAAGCTTTCTTT.

V gene TRBV1 combines with J gene TRBJ1-2. TRBV1 is described as a pseudogene. The CDR3 covers 13 residues. Here the CDR3 reads CTSSLQVEDGYTF. In DNA, the CDR3 is TGCACCAGCAGCCTACAGGTGGAGGATGGCTACACCTTC.

This clone has only one observation. The chain recombines TRBV30 with TRBJ2-3; TRBD2 matches 8 bases. CDR1 and CDR2 from the germline V gene are GTSNPN and SVGIG (reference sequence). The CDR3 extends over 16 amino acids. The ends lost 0 bases at V and 4 bases at J; junction bases unmatched: 9. The DNA for the CDR3 is TGTGCCTGGAGTGTTGGTAGCGGGGTGGGTTCAGATACGCAGTATTTT. It codes for CAWSVGSGVGSDTQYF.

This chain uses TRBV11-2 with TRBJ1-5; D not certain. Germline lookup yields CDR1 SGHAT and CDR2 FQNNGV. The CDR3 is made up of 14 amino acids. V shed 2 bases and J shed 5 bases, with 10 bases lying between them. The CDR3: CASSLYGVHQPQHF. CDR3 coding DNA: TGTGCCAGCAGCTTATATGGGGTACATCAGCCCCAGCATTTT.

The gene calls are TRBV7-9 and TRBJ1-4; 7 positions match TRBD1. The CDR3 totals 14 residues. V shed 5 bases, J shed 7 bases, and the junction held 7 bases outside the gene matches. Germline V CDR1 and CDR2: SEHNR, FQNEAQ (reference sequence). CDR3 loop: CASSRGQGGEKLFF. The CDR3 DNA follows: TGTGCCAGCAGCCGAGGGCAGGGGGGTGAAAAACTGTTTTTT. Filled out from reference TRBV7-9 and TRBJ1-4, the complete variable domain reads DTGVSQNPRHKITKRGQNVTFRCDPISEHNRLYWYRQTLGQGPEFLTYFQNEAQLEKSRLLSDRFSAERPKGSFSTLEIQRTEQGDSAMYLCASSRGQGGEKLFFGSGTQLSVL.

This chain connects TRBV7-9 to TRBJ1-3; 10 positions agree with TRBD1. V was clipped by 3 bases and J by 4 bases; unmatched bases: 3. Germline CDR1 SEHNR, CDR2 FQNEAQ (reference sequence). This CDR3 spans 15 amino acids. The CDR3, as DNA: TGTGCCAGCAGCTTGGCGACAGGGGGCGGAAACACCATATATTTT. It yields the protein CASSLATGGGNTIYF.

The sample holds a few counts of this clone. This chain joins TRBV15 and TRBJ1-3, with TRBD1 matching 7 bases. The CDR3 contains 14 residues. The V segment lost 0 bases and the J segment 7 bases; nucleotides outside the gene matches: 3. Germline loops: CDR1 LNHNV, CDR2 YYDKDF (reference sequence). CDR3 loop: CATSRDRTGNTIYF. DNA of the CDR3: TGTGCCACCAGCAGAGATAGGACAGGCAACACCATATATTTT.

Points on this clone: Other DNA sequences in this sample translate to the same CDR3. The V gene is TRBV5-1, the J gene TRBJ2-7; TRBD1 matches 8 bases. Looked up from germline, CDR1 is SGHRS and CDR2 is YFSETQ. This CDR3 has 15 amino acids. Trimming at V came to 3 bases and at J to 2 bases, leaving 7 bases not matched to a gene. This chain's CDR3 is CASSSTGVPPYEQYF. The CDR3 DNA reads as TGCGCCAGCAGCTCGACAGGGGTGCCTCCCTACGAGCAGTACTTC.

The J gene is TRBJ1-2, the V gene TRBV5-1; 7 bases fit TRBD1. CDR1 SGHRS and CDR2 YFSETQ come from the germline V gene. V shed 5 bases and J 3 bases; nucleotides not matched to a gene: 1. The length of the CDR3 is 12 residues. This CDR3 is CASSTGDYGYTF. The CDR3 nucleotides are TGCGCCAGCAGTACAGGGGACTATGGCTACACCTTC.

Notes on this clone: This CDR3 is also generated by other DNA sequences in the sample. The V and J genes are TRBV6-1 and TRBJ1-1, with D maybe TRBD1 (6 bases). Germline V lookup: CDR1 MNHNS, CDR2 SASEGT. Between the trimmed V and J ends, which lost 4 bases and 7 bases, there was a span of 13 bases. The CDR3 is 13 amino acids. CDR3 in DNA: TGTGCCAGCAGTGGGCGGGGGGGCGATGAAGCTTTCTTT. Translated: CASSGRGGDEAFF.

The V and J genes are TRBV19 and TRBJ1-1; D possibly corresponds to TRBD1 (6 bases). The V gene lost 5 bases and the J gene lost 10 bases, with 14 bases spanning the gap. The CDR3 is 12 amino acids. Germline V gene lookup returns CDR1 LNHDA and CDR2 SQIVND (reference sequence). This CDR3 reads CASSPRRQVAFF. For the CDR3, the DNA is TGTGCCAGTAGTCCCCGAAGACAGGTAGCTTTCTTT. The variable domain in full, with the rest retrieved from reference TRBV19 and TRBJ1-1, is DGGITQSPKYLFRKEGQNVTLSCEQNLNHDAMYWYRQDPGQGLRLIYYSQIVNDFQKGDIAEGYSVSREKKESFPLTVTSAQKNPTAFYLCASSPRRQVAFFGQGTRLTVV.

The chain couples TRBV6-1 to TRBJ2-7; 7 nucleotides line up with TRBD2. Trimming cost V 0 bases and J 0 bases; bases outside gene matches: 2. The CDR3 consists of 15 residues. CDR1 is MNHNS and CDR2 is SASEGT in the germline V gene. This CDR3 reads CASSEAGGGSYEQYF. CDR3 DNA sequence: TGTGCCAGCAGTGAAGCGGGGGGGGGCTCCTACGAGCAGTACTTC.

The sample holds one count of this clone. The V call is TRBV19, the J call TRBJ2-3; D is unresolved. V was cut by 10 bases and J by 2 bases, with 16 bases left in between. The CDR3 is 14 amino acids. Germline values: CDR1 LNHDA, CDR2 SQIVND (reference sequence). The CDR3 nucleotides read TGTGCCACCCGGCGAGGCAGGAACACAGATACGCAGTATTTT. Translated, it gives CATRRGRNTDTQYF.

The chain has TRBV6-5 and TRBJ1-2; 10 bases line up with TRBD1. Germline V gives CDR1 MNHEY, CDR2 SVGAGI. Trimming took 4 bases from V and 5 from J; bases not matched to a gene: 7. CDR3 length: 15 amino acids. The CDR3 nucleotides read TGTGCCAGCAGTTCTCGACAGGGGGCGCGTTATGGCTACACCTTC. Protein: CASSSRQGARYGYTF.

This clone has a single count. This rearrangement joins TRBV6-1 to TRBJ2-5; no firm D call. The V end was cut by 3 bases, the J end by 5 bases, with 4 bases between. The CDR3 is 11 amino acids. The V gene's germline CDR1 is MNHNS and CDR2 SASEGT. CDR3 in amino acids: CASSDLETQYF. CDR3 DNA sequence: TGTGCCAGCAGTGATTTGGAGACCCAGTACTTC.

This clone was seen a few times. The chain combines TRBV6-4 with TRBJ2-2; 7 bases map to TRBD1. The V gene's germline CDR1 is MRHNA and CDR2 SNTAGT. CDR3 size: 14 residues. The V and J ends lost 2 bases and 3 bases, in that order; junction bases with no gene match: 0. The DNA of the CDR3 is TGTGCCAGCAGTGACGGGACAGACACCGGGGAGCTGTTTTTT. Encoded protein: CASSDGTDTGELFF.

V usage is TRBV5-4 and J usage is TRBJ1-2; D is undetermined. V was pared by 1 base and J by 7 bases, with 14 bases between. The CDR3 is 14 amino acids. Germline V gives CDR1 SGHNT, CDR2 YYREEE (reference sequence). The CDR3 spells CASSLKGAMGGYTF. The CDR3 bases are TGTGCCAGCAGCTTGAAAGGCGCGATGGGTGGCTACACCTTC.

This chain joins TRBV29-1 and TRBJ1-4; 8 nucleotides match TRBD1. CDR3 length equals 14 residues. Germline V gene lookup returns CDR1 SQVTM and CDR2 ANQGSEA. J was trimmed by 4 bases and V by 4 bases; bases with no gene match: 5. CDR3 amino acids: CSVVQGALNEKLFF. CDR3 nucleotides: TGCAGCGTTGTTCAGGGGGCCCTTAATGAAAAACTGTTTTTT.

The V call is TRBV5-5, the J call TRBJ1-5; weak D call: TRBD1 (5 bases). Germline V lookup: CDR1 SGHKS, CDR2 YYEKEE (reference sequence). The CDR3 is 14 residues long. The germline V and J ends were trimmed by 7 bases and 7 bases, with 18 bases remaining between them. The CDR3 coding sequence is TGTGCCAGCCGGCCATGGGGGGAAAGGCAGCCCCAGCATTTT. Its protein is CASRPWGERQPQHF.

Here the CDR3 reads CASSVGGGVSSGNTIYF. CDR3 DNA sequence: TGTGCCAGCAGCGTAGGAGGAGGGGTGAGCTCTGGAAACACCATATATTTT. V gene TRBV9 combines with J gene TRBJ1-3; TRBD1 might be the D (5 bases). Between the trimmed V and J ends, which lost 0 bases and 0 bases, there was a span of 13 bases. The CDR3 is made up of 17 amino acids. Germline assignment: CDR1 SGDLS and CDR2 YYNGEE.

The rearrangement links TRBV27 to TRBJ1-6; TRBD1 matches at 8 bases. Germline-derived CDR1 and CDR2 are MNHEY and SMNVEV (reference sequence). This CDR3 comprises 14 residues. V was pared by 6 bases and J by 8 bases, with 6 bases of the junction left unmatched. CDR3 sequence: CASSGQGSYSPLHF. The DNA for the CDR3 is TGTGCCAGCAGCGGACAGGGTAGTTATTCACCCCTCCACTTT.

The chain couples TRBV15 to TRBJ1-5; 9 bases agree with TRBD1. Germline trimming cut 0 bases from V and 2 bases from J; bases unmatched to any gene: 2. The CDR3 spans 16 residues. Germline-derived CDR1 and CDR2 are LNHNV and YYDKDF (reference sequence). The CDR3 nucleotides read TGTGCCACCAGCAGAGAGACAGGGGGTGGCAATCAGCCCCAGCATTTT. Protein sequence: CATSRETGGGNQPQHF.

This chain links TRBV6-5 with TRBJ1-2; the D gene is possibly TRBD1 (6 bases). This CDR3 comprises 13 residues. CDR1 and CDR2 from the germline V gene are MNHEY and SVGAGI. V was trimmed by 5 bases and J by 8 bases, leaving 15 bases between them. In DNA form, the CDR3 reads TGTGCCAGCAGTCCCCCGCAGGGGTACGGCTACACCTTC. As protein: CASSPPQGYGYTF.